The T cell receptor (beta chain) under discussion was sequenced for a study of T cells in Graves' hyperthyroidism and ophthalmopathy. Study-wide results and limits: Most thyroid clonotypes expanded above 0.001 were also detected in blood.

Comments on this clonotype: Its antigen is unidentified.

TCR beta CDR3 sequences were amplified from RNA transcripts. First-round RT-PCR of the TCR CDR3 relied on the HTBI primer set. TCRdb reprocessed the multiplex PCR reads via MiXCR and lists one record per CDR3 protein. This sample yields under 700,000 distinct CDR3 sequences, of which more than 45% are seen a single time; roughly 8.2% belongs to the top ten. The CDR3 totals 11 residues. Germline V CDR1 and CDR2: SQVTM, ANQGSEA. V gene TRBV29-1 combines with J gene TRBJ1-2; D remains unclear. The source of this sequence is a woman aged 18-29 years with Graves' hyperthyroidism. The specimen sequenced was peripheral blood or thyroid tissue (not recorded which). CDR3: CSIREGYGYTF. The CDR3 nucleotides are TGCAGTATCCGGGAGGGCTATGGCTACACCTTC.